The clone carrying this T cell receptor beta chain is labeled as medium-sized. The antigen is unknown. This sample was included in a study of vaccination effects on CD4 cells after COVID-19. The CDR3 runs to 14 residues. In germline, CDR1 is SNHLY, CDR2 FYNNEI. With V trimmed by 8 bases and J by 4 bases, 10 bases remained unmatched. This table comes from immunoSEQ multiplex PCR, and its TCRdb copy is limited to in-frame clones, with some not included. Of about 55,000 clones listed, around 68% are singletons. Antigen-specific CD4+ T cells expanded by the ViraFEST assay with viral peptide pools were then sequenced. The authors isolated CD4+ T cells after around nine days of culture. The study found no prior SARS-CoV-2 infection in the vaccine recipients, who tested negative for nucleocapsid antibodies.

The sample was CD4+ T cells from PBMCs cultured with SARS-CoV-2 spike peptides, taken before COVID-19 vaccination. The sequence was obtained from a human donor who received a COVID-19 vaccine. The chain joins TRBV2 to TRBJ2-7; 8 nucleotides match TRBD2. This CDR3 is CASRRREAEYEQYF. CDR3 DNA: TGTGCCAGCCGAAGGCGGGAGGCTGAATACGAGCAGTACTTC.